The clone carrying this T cell receptor beta chain has a handful of counts. As yet, its antigen is unknown. Libraries were prepared by immunoSEQ multiplex PCR; TCRdb keeps only in-frame clonotypes and omits some of them. The sample has 11,000 to 15,000 clones, about 93% seen once; the top ten hold about a sixth. These data originate in a study of somatic mutations in cytotoxic T cells in rheumatoid arthritis. Turning to the study itself: Flow sorting yielded some V beta antibody-stained T-cell populations at nearly 100% purity, among them V beta1+ cells sequenced for TCRB. Study-level results: The antigen targets of the expanded CD8+ clones were unknown.

The germline CDR1 and CDR2 sequences are LGHNA and YNFKEQ. V shed 5 bases and J 3 bases; nucleotides not matched to a gene: 10. CDR3 size: 15 residues. J is TRBJ2-7 and V is TRBV4-2; 7 bases line up with TRBD2. Sequencing was performed on CD4+ T cells sorted from blood. This sequence originates from an older man with rheumatoid arthritis. DNA of the CDR3: TGTGCCAGCAGCTCGCTTTGGGCGGGGGACTACGAGCAGTACTTC. This translates into CASSSLWAGDYEQYF.